The clone carrying this T cell receptor beta chain was found once. The data derive from a study of blood T cell repertoires in COVID-19. At the level of the study: Donors in the United States, Italy and Spain gave samples during acute or convalescent COVID-19. T cells, B-cell-depleted T cells, or PBMCs supplied cDNA or gDNA.

The CDR3 consists of 13 residues. Trimming shortened V by 4 bases and J by 7 bases, and 10 bases separated the two germline ends. CDR1 and CDR2 (germline): MRHNA, SNTAGT. Per the authors' pipeline: Cell counts per sample came from amplifying reference gene primers. The data were produced by immunoSEQ multiplex PCR, yet TCRdb's version contains in-frame clones alone and is incomplete. V, J and clone size are taken as reported in that table, and D and trimming were inferred from the DNA itself. Counted here are about 150,000 clones, approximately 92% occurring once; the ten biggest clones make up roughly 15%.

The chain employs TRBV6-4 and TRBJ2-2, with D tentatively TRBD2 (6 bases). Source material: peripheral blood. The clonotype comes from a middle-aged woman with acute or convalescent COVID-19. The CDR3 DNA sequence: TGTGCCAGCAGTGTGCGGGACGGCGGGGAGCTGTTTTTT. Translation: CASSVRDGGELFF.